This T cell receptor (beta chain) was retrieved from a study of graft-versus-host responses after intestinal transplantation. Study outcomes and limitations: Recipient marrow showed GvH clones, some seen first in ileum or blood. Peak circulating GvH clone levels were associated with early post-transplant HvG declines.

The table came from immunoSEQ multiplex PCR; TCRdb's copy has only in-frame clones and leaves some out. This table holds around 93,000 clones, approximately 90% found once. Note on this clone: Its cognate antigen is unknown.

Sequencing was performed on unstimulated CD8+ T cells sorted from spleen or lymph node cells, taken before intestinal transplant. The TCR originated in a human donor who received an intestinal transplant.

CDR3 sequence reads: CASSLLTLYGYTF. The CDR3 DNA sequence: TGTGCCAGCAGCCTCCTGACCTTGTATGGCTACACCTTC. The V gene is TRBV11-2, the J gene TRBJ1-2; no definite D call. The germline V gene has CDR1 SGHAT and CDR2 FQNNGV. The CDR3 is 13 amino acids. V dropped 5 bases and J dropped 5 bases, with 12 bases sitting between them.